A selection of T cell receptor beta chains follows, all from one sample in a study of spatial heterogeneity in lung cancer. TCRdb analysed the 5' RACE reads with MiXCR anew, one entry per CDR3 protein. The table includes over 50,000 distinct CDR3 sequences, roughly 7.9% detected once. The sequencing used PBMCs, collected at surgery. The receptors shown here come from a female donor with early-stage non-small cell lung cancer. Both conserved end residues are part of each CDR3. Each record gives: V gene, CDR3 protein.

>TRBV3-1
CASSPDREGNQPQHF
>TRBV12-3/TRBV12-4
CASSVAGPNYGYTF
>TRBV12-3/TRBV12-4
CASSLRSSGSYEQYF
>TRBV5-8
CASSGGQGANEKLFF
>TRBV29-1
CSVGRDNEQFF
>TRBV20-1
CSARGTGVGVNEQFF
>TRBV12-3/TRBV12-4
CASSTRDRVVGTGELFF
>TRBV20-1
CSARRQGISSGRYQETQYF
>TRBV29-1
CSSVGRAVTDTQYF
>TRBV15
CATRSFTAGGWTEAFF
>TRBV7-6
CASSLDGGSGEKLFF
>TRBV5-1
CASSLSAASYEQYF
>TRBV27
CASSIGVTMNTEAFF
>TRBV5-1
CASTGTSGTDTQYF
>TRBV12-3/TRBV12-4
CASSFRLKISGANVLTF
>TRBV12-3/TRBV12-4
CASSIGTDYGYTF
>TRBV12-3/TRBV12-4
CASEGVYRAFF
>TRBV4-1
CASSHILRGTRRETQYF
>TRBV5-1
CASRSSGGARDTQYF
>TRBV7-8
CASSSRTGTAYGYTF
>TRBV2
CASRTAPSSYNSPLHF
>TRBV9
CASSVTPSSYNEQFF